This record covers a single T cell receptor (beta chain). Recruited during active infection, patients (from Seattle) were subsequently followed longitudinally. Per the study methods: Quantification of nucleated cells was approximated via reference gene primer amplification. The repertoire was sequenced with immunoSEQ multiplex PCR; TCRdb's copy has only in-frame clones and lacks some. The V and J calls and clone size come from that table; D and trimming were worked out from the DNA. The sample lists about 170,000 clones, roughly 80% seen once, with about 8.8% in the top ten. This sample stems from a study of blood T cell repertoires in COVID-19. Study-level information: The United States, Italy and Spain provided the acute and convalescent COVID-19 samples. PBMCs, B-cell-depleted T cells, or T cells provided the cDNA or gDNA that made up the material.

Germline loops: CDR1 LNHNV, CDR2 YYDKDF (reference sequence). V gave up 5 bases and J gave up 10 bases, with 12 bases separating them. The CDR3 consists of 12 residues. This TCR was recovered from a woman at least 80 years old with COVID-19, enrolled during active disease. The sample consisted of peripheral blood. The chain links TRBV15 to TRBJ2-1; a weak D match, TRBD1 (6 bases). DNA of the CDR3: TGTGCCACCAGCGTAGACAGGCTCGAGCAGTTCTTC. Its protein is CATSVDRLEQFF. Looking up the rest from reference TRBV15 and TRBJ2-1 gives the full variable domain: DAMVIQNPRYQVTQFGKPVTLSCSQTLNHNVMYWYQQKSSQAPKLLFHYYDKDFNNEADTPDNFQSRRPNTSFCFLDIRSPGLGDTAMYLCATSVDRLEQFFGPGTRLTVL.